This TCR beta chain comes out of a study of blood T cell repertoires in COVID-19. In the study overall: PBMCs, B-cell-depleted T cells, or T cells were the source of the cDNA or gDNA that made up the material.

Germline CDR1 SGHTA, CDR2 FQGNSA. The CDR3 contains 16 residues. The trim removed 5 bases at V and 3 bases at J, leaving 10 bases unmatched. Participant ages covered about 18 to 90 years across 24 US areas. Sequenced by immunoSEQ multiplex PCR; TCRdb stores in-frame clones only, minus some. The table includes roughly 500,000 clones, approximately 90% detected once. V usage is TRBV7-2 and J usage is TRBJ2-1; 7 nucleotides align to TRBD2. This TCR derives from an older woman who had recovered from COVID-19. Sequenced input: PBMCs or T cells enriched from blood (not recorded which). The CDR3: CASSPRSGEIYNEQFF. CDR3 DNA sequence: TGTGCCAGCAGCCCGCGGAGCGGGGAAATCTACAATGAGCAGTTCTTC.